A single sample gave rise to the 5 T cell receptor beta chains below, sequenced in a study of response to subunit inactivated influenza vaccine (dated by TCRdb to 2017 to 2018). Library preparation employed RT-PCR. TCRdb names Illumina HiSeq 2500 as the instrument used. TCRdb reworked the public reads: Q25 trimming with fastp, MiXCR clone assembly, productive beta chains retained. Rows with a matching CDR3 protein are joined into one entry that keeps the most common DNA and genes. For this sample there are some 150,000 distinct CDR3 sequences; approximately 12% appear just once. The top ten clonotypes cover about 29% of the sample. The sample was also reused in another study, on T cells expressing NK-cell markers. As the second paper documents: TCR beta cDNA libraries were prepared using 5'RACE template switching, which introduced a universal primer site and unique molecular identifiers.

The sequencing here drew on CD8+ T cells sorted from PBMCs, taken 11 to 12 days after vaccination. The receptors here all came from a man aged 50 or older who received an inactivated influenza vaccine. Donor details come from another sample of the same person, matched by shared clones.

The gene calls are TRBV4-3 and TRBJ2-3; 7 bases fit TRBD1. V lost 0 bases, J lost 0 bases, and 9 bases stayed unmatched. The germline CDR1 and CDR2 sequences are LGHNA and YSLEER. The CDR3 runs to 18 residues. In nucleotides, the CDR3 is TGCGCCAGCAGCCAAGATCTAAGCGACAGGGCTAGCACAGATACGCAGTATTTT. Translated: CASSQDLSDRASTDTQYF.

Many counts were recorded for this clonotype. The chain links TRBV9 to TRBJ1-2; 7 bases map to TRBD1. The CDR3 is 15 amino acids. V was clipped by 3 bases and J by 4 bases; unmatched bases: 9. Germline V CDR1 and CDR2: SGDLS, YYNGEE. The CDR3 DNA reads as TGTGCCAGCAGCGCCATACCCTCAGGGGGCTATGGCTACACCTTC. Amino acids: CASSAIPSGGYGYTF.

The chain is built from TRBV12-3 or TRBV12-4 and TRBJ2-5, with 11 bases aligning to TRBD2. The V and J ends lost 5 bases and 5 bases, in that order; junction bases with no gene match: 4. This CDR3 contains 14 residues. CDR3: CASSLRTSGETQYF. In nucleotides, the CDR3 is TGTGCCAGCAGTCTTCGGACTAGCGGGGAGACCCAGTACTTC.

The genes are TRBV5-1 and TRBJ2-3; a weak D match, TRBD1 (5 bases). There are 15 residues in the CDR3. Germline CDR1 reads SGHRS; CDR2 reads YFSETQ. V lost 0 bases and J lost 4, with 12 bases in between. The CDR3 DNA reads TGCGCCAGCAGCTTGGCAGGCCAGGGCTCAGATACGCAGTATTTT. This encodes CASSLAGQGSDTQYF.

This clonotype was observed at least ten times. The chain joins TRBV4-2 to TRBJ1-2; D uncertain. CDR3 size: 15 residues. Germline V gives CDR1 LGHNA, CDR2 YNFKEQ. V lost 1 base, J lost 3 bases, and 12 bases lay in between. CDR3 nucleotides: TGTGCCAGCAGCCAAGTATTAAGTTACTACTATGGCTACACCTTC. Protein sequence: CASSQVLSYYYGYTF.